This T cell receptor (beta chain) was obtained from a study of a mutant IDH1 vaccine in newly diagnosed glioma (dated by TCRdb to the early 2020s). With regard to the full study: Patients were given eight vaccinations, in weeks 1, 3, 5, 7, 11, 15, 19 and 23, which matched visits V03 through V10. Prior to enrollment, patients had been given standard therapy consisting of radiotherapy alone, temozolomide alone, or radiochemotherapy with temozolomide, with the combination given to most patients. Peripheral blood samples were drawn at six visits, namely V03 (baseline), V05, V07, V10, V12 and V13. Of the 32 patients who were treated, about 60% were male and around 40% were female, and the mean age was approximately 40 years. In the chemotherapy-containing groups, vaccination started alongside temozolomide cycles, whereas in patients who had radiotherapy alone it started 4-6 weeks after radiotherapy. For exploratory analyses, 25 treated patients had longitudinal TCRB deep sequencing done wherever samples were available.

The sample's time point label, in plain terms: week 11, during vaccination. Each vaccine dose, consisting of 300 ug of a 20-mer mutant IDH1 peptide in Montanide, was administered subcutaneously with topical imiquimod. All donors had newly diagnosed IDH1-mutant astrocytomas of WHO grade 3 or 4 that showed loss of nuclear ATRX. The samples were drawn from NOA16, a multicentre, single-arm, open-label phase I trial in Germany that tested a mutant IDH1 peptide vaccine in humans for the first time. Genomic DNA for TCRB sequencing was isolated from EDTA blood with the DNeasy Blood and Tissue Kit. Results and caveats for the whole study, not just this receptor: PBMC samples for TCRB deep sequencing were selected based on availability. The authors noted that analyses of patient blood samples could not be reproduced because of sample limitations. Across multiple MHC alleles, vaccine-induced immune responses were seen in 85% to 95% of patients. Pseudoprogression appeared unrelated to alterations in the top peripheral T cell clonotypes detected by TCRB sequencing.

The library relied on the immunoSEQ multiplex PCR assay. Following the manufacturer's protocol, the hsTCRB Kit was used to amplify rearranged TCR beta chain sequences. Sequencing of TCRB libraries was carried out on an Illumina MiSeq. Concerning the study's data processing: The kit vendor's proprietary platform handled demultiplexing, trimming and gene mapping. TCRdb's version of the immuneACCESS table is confined to in-frame rearrangements and falls short of the full clone set. An unresolved V gene accounts for under half of the shortfall where checked; the remainder is of unknown origin. V and J calls and clone size are as listed in that table; D and trimming were resolved from the DNA. This sample has about 32,000 clones in its table, and approximately 78% of those were observed once. The ten biggest clones cover 24% of the sample. In the case of this clone: Its antigen is not yet known. No per-base quality is available; no much larger clone lies one base away.

The trim is 0 bases for V and 0 bases for J, with a gap of 11 bases between the germline ends. There are 16 amino acids in the CDR3, from cysteine to phenylalanine inclusive. CDR3 DNA only is kept here, 48 bases in frame from base 1. Sequences PRHDT (CDR1) and FYEKMQ (CDR2) are obtained from the germline V gene (reference sequence). This specimen consisted of PBMCs, obtained from a glioma patient whose treatment included an IDH1 peptide vaccine. The rearranged chain carries TRBV13 and TRBJ1-1, with no reliable assignment of the D segment. The sequence was obtained from a man younger than 40 with glioma. The CDR3 region has the sequence CASSLGGWNMNTEAFF. The sequence in DNA is TGTGCCAGCAGCTTAGGGGGGTGGAATATGAACACTGAAGCTTTCTTT.